The 10 T cell receptor beta chains listed next were all sequenced from one sample in a study of human T cells and chemical hapten exposure. TCRdb ran MiXCR on the 5' RACE reads and lists one entry per CDR3 protein. There are 110,000 to 150,000 distinct CDR3 sequences in the sample; 3.5% to 5% occur only once, and around 1.4% lies in the top ten. Unfractionated whole blood yielded the extracted total RNA. Receptors originate from a female donor in good health.

V gene TRBV3-1 combines with J gene TRBJ2-4, with TRBD2 identical over 8 bases. The germline CDR1 and CDR2 sequences are LGHDT and YNNKEL (reference sequence). The ends lost 0 bases at V and 1 base at J; junction bases unmatched: 5. The CDR3 contains 17 residues. CDR3 coding DNA: TGTGCCAGCAGCCAAGAAACGGGGGGGCCGGCCAAAAACATTCAGTACTTC. It is translated as CASSQETGGPAKNIQYF.

The chain couples TRBV30 to TRBJ2-2; TRBD1 agrees at 8 bases. After removal of 5 bases from V and 8 bases from J, the junction contained 10 bases not matched to a gene. The germline V gene encodes CDR1 GTSNPN and CDR2 SVGIG (reference sequence). The CDR3 sequence is 14 residues long. CDR3 region: CAWADRGIAGELFF. The CDR3 region has the DNA TGTGCCTGGGCCGACAGGGGAATCGCGGGGGAGCTGTTTTTT.

This clonotype came up many times. V is TRBV15 and J is TRBJ2-7, with D perhaps matching TRBD1 (6 bases). Looked up from germline, CDR1 is LNHNV and CDR2 is YYDKDF (reference sequence). The CDR3 contains 12 residues. Trimming cost V 4 bases and J 4 bases, with 8 bases left between them. CDR3 protein: CATSKDSYEQYF. The CDR3 bases are TGTGCCACCAGCAAGGACAGTTACGAGCAGTACTTC.

The chain has TRBV20-1 and TRBJ2-7, with 8 bases aligning to TRBD2. Losses at the gene ends were 1 base for V and 5 bases for J; bases not matched to a gene: 13. CDR1 and CDR2 from the germline V gene are DFQATT and SNEGSKA (reference sequence). This CDR3 has 16 residues. CDR3 nucleotide sequence: TGCAGTGCTAGAGTAGGGGAAACTAGCGGCGGGGACGAGCAGTACTTC. Translated, it gives CSARVGETSGGDEQYF.

The chain is built from TRBV20-1 and TRBJ1-2; no clear D. Germline assignment: CDR1 DFQATT and CDR2 SNEGSKA (reference sequence). The CDR3 is 11 residues long. The germline V and J ends were trimmed by 6 bases and 3 bases, with 8 bases remaining between them. The CDR3 DNA is TGCAGTGCCCCGGAAGACTATGGCTACACCTTC. Translated, it gives CSAPEDYGYTF.

In this sample, this clonotype turned up many times. The chain recombines TRBV28 with TRBJ2-3, with 9 bases that match TRBD2. Trimming cost V 2 bases and J 4 bases; bases outside gene matches: 7. CDR1 and CDR2 (germline): MDHEN, SYDVKM. This CDR3 is 16 amino acids long. CDR3 nucleotides: TGTGCCAGCAGTTTAATGCTAGCGGGGCCCGCAGATACGCAGTATTTT. Translating gives CASSLMLAGPADTQYF. Using reference TRBV28 and TRBJ2-3 for the parts outside the CDR3, the full variable domain is DVKVTQSSRYLVKRTGEKVFLECVQDMDHENMFWYRQDPGLGLRLIYFSYDVKMKEKGDIPEGYSVSREKKERFSLILESASTNQTSMYLCASSLMLAGPADTQYFGPGTRLTVL.

This clonotype was recorded at least ten times. The chain couples TRBV3-1 to TRBJ1-4; D is unresolved. V shed 1 base and J shed 10 bases, with 13 bases lying between them. The CDR3 contains 14 residues. Germline CDR1 LGHDT, CDR2 YNNKEL (reference sequence). The DNA of the CDR3 is TGTGCCAGCAGCCAAGGTCCGGCAGGCGGAAAACTGTTTTTT. Its protein product is CASSQGPAGGKLFF.

By share of the sample, this clonotype is medium-sized. V and J are TRBV2 and TRBJ2-3; D assignment may be TRBD1 or TRBD2 (5 bases each). Germline V lookup: CDR1 SNHLY, CDR2 FYNNEI. Trimming removed 6 bases at V and 11 bases at J, with 15 bases between. The CDR3 runs 12 residues. For the CDR3, the DNA is TGTGCCAGCAGGGATACCGGGACGGTGCAGTATTTT. This codes for CASRDTGTVQYF.

In this sample, this clonotype turned up many times. This sequence joins TRBV20-1 and TRBJ1-1, with a weak D call TRBD1 (6 bases). Germline V CDR1 and CDR2: DFQATT, SNEGSKA (reference sequence). V lost 6 bases to trimming and J lost 7 bases, with 21 bases between them. The CDR3 runs 14 residues. The CDR3 DNA sequence: TGCAGTGCCTTACAGGGAGAGGGTGGAGTTGAAGCTTTCTTT. Translating it yields CSALQGEGGVEAFF.

The chain links TRBV5-1 to TRBJ2-7; tentative D call: TRBD1 (5 bases). The CDR3 spans 17 residues. Germline V CDR1 and CDR2: SGHRS, YFSETQ. Trimming pared 2 bases from V and 2 bases from J, leaving 20 bases between. CDR3 bases: TGCGCCAGCAGCTTAGTCGTCGGACACCTAACCGCCTACGAGCAGTACTTC. Its translation: CASSLVVGHLTAYEQYF.